This T cell receptor beta chain was documented in a study of spatial heterogeneity in lung cancer. Study-level information: The mean occurrence of each unique TCR and UMI combination in raw reads exceeded 9.5.

The time point denotes: blood at routine non-recurrence follow-up after resection. The V segment lost 0 bases and the J segment 6 bases; nucleotides outside the gene matches: 6. CDR3 length: 15 residues. The V gene's germline CDR1 is SGHDT and CDR2 YYEEEE. In TCRdb, the 5' RACE reads were re-called with MiXCR into one record per CDR3 protein. The repertoire consists of approximately 39,000 distinct CDR3 sequences, with approximately 7.5% occurring once and the leading ten covering about a tenth. This TCR was recovered from a male donor with early-stage non-small cell lung cancer. The J gene is TRBJ2-1, the V gene TRBV5-6; TRBD1 matches at 7 bases. The sample here was PBMCs, taken at follow-up. The CDR3 here is CASSLERAGGNEQFF. The CDR3 DNA follows: TGTGCCAGCAGCTTGGAAAGGGCAGGGGGCAATGAGCAGTTCTTC.